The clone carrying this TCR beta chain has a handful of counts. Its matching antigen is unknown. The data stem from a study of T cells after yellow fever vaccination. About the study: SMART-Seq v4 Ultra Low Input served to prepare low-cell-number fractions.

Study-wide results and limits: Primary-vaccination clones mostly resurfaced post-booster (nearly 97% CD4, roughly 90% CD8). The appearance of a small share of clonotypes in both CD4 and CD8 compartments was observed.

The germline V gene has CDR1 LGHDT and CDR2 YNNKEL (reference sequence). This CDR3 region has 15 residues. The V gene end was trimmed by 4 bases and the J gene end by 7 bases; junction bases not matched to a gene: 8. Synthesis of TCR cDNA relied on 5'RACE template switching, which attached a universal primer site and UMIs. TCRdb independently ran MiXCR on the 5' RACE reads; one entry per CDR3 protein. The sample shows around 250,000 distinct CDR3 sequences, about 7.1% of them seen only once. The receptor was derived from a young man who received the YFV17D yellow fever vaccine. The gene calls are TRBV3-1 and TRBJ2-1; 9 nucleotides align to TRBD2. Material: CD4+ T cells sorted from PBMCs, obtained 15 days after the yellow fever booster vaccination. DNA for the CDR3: TGTGCCAGCAGCCTCTCTAGCGGGATGGGTAATGAGCAGTTCTTC. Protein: CASSLSSGMGNEQFF.